This T cell receptor (beta chain) was sequenced during a study of shared clonotypes between healthy human individuals. Study-level findings and limits: Blood was the sole source, and tissue repertoires probably differ. The study found lower generation probabilities in non-shared clonotypes than in those shared by all four donors.

This CDR3 spans 13 amino acids. From germline, CDR1 is MNHEY and CDR2 SMNVEV (reference sequence). V lost 0 bases and J 9 bases, leaving 9 bases between the germline ends. A word on this clone: As yet, its antigen is unknown.

At a deep level, the assay was run. TCRdb keeps only in-frame clones here, not all; method: immunoSEQ multiplex PCR. The table includes about 2 million clones, around 95% detected once. In the CD4+ fraction, cells were divided into CD45RA+ naive and CD45RA-negative memory subsets. This chain uses TRBV27 with TRBJ2-1; D unresolved. Sequencing was performed on naive CD4+ T cells sorted from blood. Regarding subset: CD45RA+ positively selected. This sequence was found in a man aged 18 to 30 in good health. As DNA, the CDR3 is TGTGCCAGCAGTTTATCGTTGGTCAGTGAGCAGTTCTTC. This encodes CASSLSLVSEQFF.